A single sample is the source of the 14 T cell receptor beta chains below, sequenced in a study of T cell therapy after organ transplantation. These receptors are not linked to any known antigen. Clones were read by immunoSEQ multiplex PCR, and TCRdb kept only the in-frame ones, dropping some. Seen here are thousands of clones, approximately 70% observed once, and the top ten hold about two fifths. Here the sequenced sample was CD8+ T cells from blood, taken before autologous CMV-specific T cell therapy. The receptors originated from a human patient who had received a solid organ transplant and had CMV disease.

This chain uses TRBV4-2 with TRBJ1-1, with D unclear. The CDR3 is 15 amino acids. The germline gives CDR1 LGHNA, CDR2 YNFKEQ. V lost 4 bases and J 2 bases, leaving 14 bases between the germline ends. CDR3 protein: CASSPLGEFNTEAFF. The CDR3 nucleotides read TGTGCCAGCAGCCCACTCGGGGAATTTAACACTGAAGCTTTCTTT.

The J gene is TRBJ2-7, the V gene TRBV21-1; TRBD2 is taken as the D call from the table, unchecked against the DNA. TRBV21-1 corresponds to a pseudogene. CDR3 size: 23 residues. This CDR3 is CASCAFSGQPKQAGLAGRHEQYF. The CDR3 nucleotides are TGTGCCAGCTGCGCGTTTTCCGGACAACCAAAGCAGGCGGGACTAGCGGGAAGGCACGAGCAGTACTTC.

V and J are TRBV9 and TRBJ2-3; D is uncertain. From germline, CDR1 is SGDLS and CDR2 YYNGEE. The CDR3 length is 14 residues. Trimming pared 4 bases from V and 2 bases from J, leaving 11 bases between. In DNA form, the CDR3 reads TGTGCCAGCAGCTTGGGCGCCCCCACAGATACGCAGTATTTT. Translated: CASSLGAPTDTQYF.

V usage is TRBV5-4 and J usage is TRBJ2-3; D not certain. This CDR3 has 12 amino acids. The V gene lost 3 bases and the J gene lost 1 base, with 3 bases spanning the gap. Germline-derived CDR1 and CDR2 are SGHNT and YYREEE (reference sequence). The CDR3 bases are TGTGCCAGCAGCTGGGGCACAGATACGCAGTATTTT. Its translation: CASSWGTDTQYF.

There are a few counts of this clone. The rearrangement links TRBV7-9 to TRBJ2-7, with D perhaps matching TRBD1 or TRBD2 (5 bases each). The V gene lost 1 base and the J gene lost 1 base, with 8 bases spanning the gap. Per germline, CDR1 SEHNR and CDR2 FQNEAQ (reference sequence). CDR3 length: 14 residues. The CDR3 region is CASSLVGDSYEQYF. CDR3 DNA: TGTGCCAGCAGCTTAGTGGGGGATTCCTACGAGCAGTACTTC.

This clone was observed a single time. The V gene is TRBV6-5, the J gene TRBJ2-7, with D possibly being TRBD1 (6 bases). Germline lookup yields CDR1 MNHEY and CDR2 SVGAGI. This CDR3 comprises 14 residues. V gave up 4 bases and J gave up 0 bases, with 10 bases separating them. The CDR3 nucleotides are TGTGCCAGCAGTTCGGGACACCTCTCCTACGAGCAGTACTTC. Its translation: CASSSGHLSYEQYF.

By share of the sample, this clone is large. The chain employs TRBV21-1 and TRBJ1-5; TRBD1 reflects the table's D call only, with no check against the DNA. TRBV21-1 is a listed pseudogene. The CDR3 totals 14 residues. CDR3 sequence: CASSMTGGNQPQHF. CDR3 nucleotides: TGTGCCAGCAGCATGACAGGGGGCAATCAGCCCCAGCATTTT.

The rearrangement uses TRBV9 and TRBJ1-1; D is ambiguous. Germline CDR1 reads SGDLS; CDR2 reads YYNGEE. This CDR3 region has 14 residues. V lost 0 bases and J lost 1, with 7 bases in between. The CDR3 here is CASSVGSGNTEAFF. The CDR3 DNA follows: TGTGCCAGCAGCGTAGGCAGCGGGAACACTGAAGCTTTCTTT.

This clone was recorded a few times. The V and J genes are TRBV27 and TRBJ1-5; tentative D call: TRBD1 (6 bases). The V end lost 4 bases, the J end lost 0 bases, and 10 bases lay between the germline ends. Germline loops: CDR1 MNHEY, CDR2 SMNVEV (reference sequence). This CDR3 is 15 amino acids long. CDR3 loop: CASSYSTGSNQPQHF. As DNA, the CDR3 is TGTGCCAGCAGTTACTCGACAGGTAGCAATCAGCCCCAGCATTTT.

This clone occurred a few times. The V gene is TRBV7-9, the J gene TRBJ1-1; the D is unclear. The CDR3 contains 13 residues. Germline V gene lookup returns CDR1 SEHNR and CDR2 FQNEAQ (reference sequence). V lost 5 bases to trimming and J lost 4 bases, with 11 bases between them. The CDR3 coding sequence is TGTGCCAGCAGCAATATACTGGGCACTGAAGCTTTCTTT. This encodes CASSNILGTEAFF. The entire variable domain, with the rest obtained from reference TRBV7-9 and TRBJ1-1, is as follows: DTGVSQNPRHKITKRGQNVTFRCDPISEHNRLYWYRQTLGQGPEFLTYFQNEAQLEKSRLLSDRFSAERPKGSFSTLEIQRTEQGDSAMYLCASSNILGTEAFFGQGTRLTVV.

The V call is TRBV28, the J call TRBJ2-7; D ambiguous. There are 14 residues in the CDR3. The V gene lost 2 bases and the J gene lost 0 bases, with 8 bases spanning the gap. The germline V gene has CDR1 MDHEN and CDR2 SYDVKM. The CDR3 sequence is CASSLTQSSYEQYF. The CDR3 DNA reads TGTGCCAGCAGTTTAACCCAAAGCTCCTACGAGCAGTACTTC.

This clone has just one count. V usage is TRBV4-3 and J usage is TRBJ2-4, with TRBD2 matching 7 bases. The germline CDR1 and CDR2 sequences are LGHNA and YSLEER. The CDR3 totals 15 residues. The V and J ends lost 3 bases and 6 bases, in that order; junction bases with no gene match: 8. CDR3 amino acids: CASSQGSSGPNIQYF. The CDR3 coding sequence is TGCGCCAGCAGCCAGGGGTCTAGCGGCCCAAACATTCAGTACTTC.

Here the CDR3 DNA reads TGCGCCAGCAGCCGTACGGGACTAGCGGAAGCCAAAAACATTCAGTACTTC. As protein: CASSRTGLAEAKNIQYF. The chain couples TRBV4-3 to TRBJ2-4; 11 bases are a match to TRBD2. The J segment lost 0 bases and the V segment lost 4 bases, leaving 5 bases of the junction unmatched. This CDR3 is 17 amino acids long. The V gene's germline CDR1 is LGHNA and CDR2 YSLEER.

The genes are TRBV9 and TRBJ2-3, with D uncertain. This CDR3 region has 13 residues. Germline V lookup: CDR1 SGDLS, CDR2 YYNGEE. The germline V and J ends were trimmed by 6 bases and 3 bases, with 11 bases remaining between them. CDR3 region: CASNGGPTDTQYF. The CDR3, as DNA: TGTGCCAGCAACGGCGGTCCGACAGATACGCAGTATTTT. The full variable domain, in which reference TRBV9 and TRBJ2-3 provide the parts outside the CDR3, is DSGVTQTPKHLITATGQRVTLRCSPRSGDLSVYWYQQSLDQGLQFLIQYYNGEERAKGNILERFSAQQFPDLHSELNLSSLELGDSALYFCASNGGPTDTQYFGPGTRLTVL.